One sample yielded the 4 T cell receptor beta chains listed below, sequenced in a study of T-cell memory formation after mild COVID-19 (dated by TCRdb to the early 2020s). The library was produced with 5' RACE. Instrument on record: Illumina NovaSeq 6000. TCRdb passed the public sequencing reads through fastp at Q25 and MiXCR, retaining productive beta sequences. When rows share a CDR3 protein, they turn into one entry using the most common DNA and genes. The sample profile shows some 120,000 distinct CDR3 sequences; approximately 5.9% of them were found once. The leading ten clones occupy 2% to 2.5% of the sample. The sample consisted of PBMCs or a T cell subset sorted from them (not recorded which). Every receptor here comes from an adult woman who had mild COVID-19 (a few samples of this study predate the infection). The sample titles of this study are shuffled in the database, so cell type and time point are left out; the donor was told from shared clones.

This clonotype was found many times. V is TRBV5-6 and J is TRBJ2-1; 7 bases are shared with TRBD2. This CDR3 has 15 amino acids. The J segment lost 6 bases and the V segment lost 4 bases, leaving 10 bases of the junction unmatched. The germline V gene has CDR1 SGHDT and CDR2 YYEEEE. CDR3 amino acids: CASSKGLVLVNEQFF. CDR3 sequence (DNA): TGTGCCAGCAGCAAAGGACTAGTTTTGGTCAATGAGCAGTTCTTC.

This clonotype came up a few times. The chain combines TRBV5-1 with TRBJ1-2; 8 positions match TRBD1. The germline CDR1 and CDR2 sequences are SGHRS and YFSETQ. J was trimmed by 1 base and V by 0 bases; bases with no gene match: 5. This CDR3 is built from 16 residues. The DNA of the CDR3 is TGCGCCAGCAGCTTGGCCTTGACAGGGGATAACTATGGCTACACCTTC. Translation: CASSLALTGDNYGYTF.

This clonotype was picked up many times. The rearrangement uses TRBV6-5 and TRBJ2-5; 9 bases are shared with TRBD1. Looked up from germline, CDR1 is MNHEY and CDR2 is SVGAGI. The CDR3 extends over 13 amino acids. The V gene end was trimmed by 6 bases and the J gene end by 3 bases; junction bases not matched to a gene: 2. The CDR3 sequence is CASSRDREETQYF. In nucleotides, the CDR3 is TGTGCCAGCAGCCGGGACAGGGAAGAGACCCAGTACTTC.

The V call is TRBV7-2, the J call TRBJ2-3, with TRBD1 matching 12 bases. CDR3 length: 15 amino acids. The junction had 8 bases not matched to a gene; V was cut back by 5 bases and J by 8 bases. CDR1 is SGHTA, CDR2 FQGNSA, per germline. The CDR3 DNA reads as TGTGCCAGCAGCACTACCGGGACAGGGGGCGTTACGCAGTATTTT. Translation gives CASSTTGTGGVTQYF. The full variable domain, completed using reference TRBV7-2 and TRBJ2-3, is GAGVSQSPSNKVTEKGKDVELRCDPISGHTALYWYRQSLGQGLEFLIYFQGNSAPDKSGLPSDRFSAERTGGSVSTLTIQRTQQEDSAVYLCASSTTGTGGVTQYFGPGTRLTVL.